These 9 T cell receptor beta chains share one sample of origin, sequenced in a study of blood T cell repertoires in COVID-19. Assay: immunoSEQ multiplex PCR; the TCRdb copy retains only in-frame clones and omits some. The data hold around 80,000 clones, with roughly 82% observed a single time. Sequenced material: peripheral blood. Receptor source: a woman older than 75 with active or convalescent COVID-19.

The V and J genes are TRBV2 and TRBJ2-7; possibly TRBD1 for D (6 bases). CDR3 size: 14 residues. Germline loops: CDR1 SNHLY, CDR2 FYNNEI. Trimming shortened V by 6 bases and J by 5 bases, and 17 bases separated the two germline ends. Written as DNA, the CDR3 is TGTGCCAGCAGCTTCCAGGGGCGTAGCGACGAGCAGTACTTC. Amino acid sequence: CASSFQGRSDEQYF.

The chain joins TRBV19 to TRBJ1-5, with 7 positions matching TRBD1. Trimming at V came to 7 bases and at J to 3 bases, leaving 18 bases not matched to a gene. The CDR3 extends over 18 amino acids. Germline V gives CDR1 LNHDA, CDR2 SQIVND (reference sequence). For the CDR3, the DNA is TGTGCCAGTATACCAAGCCCGGGACAGACGTCTTCCAATCAGCCCCAGCATTTT. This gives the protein CASIPSPGQTSSNQPQHF.

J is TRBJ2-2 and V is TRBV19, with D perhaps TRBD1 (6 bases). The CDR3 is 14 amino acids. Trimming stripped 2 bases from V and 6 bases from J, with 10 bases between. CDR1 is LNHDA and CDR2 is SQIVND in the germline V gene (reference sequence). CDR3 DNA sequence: TGTGCCAGTAGTATATTGGCAGGGGCCGGGGAGCTGTTTTTT. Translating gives CASSILAGAGELFF.

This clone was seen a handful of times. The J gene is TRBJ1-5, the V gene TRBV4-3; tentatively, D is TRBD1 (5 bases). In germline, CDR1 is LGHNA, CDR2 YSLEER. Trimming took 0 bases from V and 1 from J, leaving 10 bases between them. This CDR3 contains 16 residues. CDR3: CASSQDLGASNQPQHF. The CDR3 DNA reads TGCGCCAGCAGCCAAGATCTAGGGGCCAGCAATCAGCCCCAGCATTTT.

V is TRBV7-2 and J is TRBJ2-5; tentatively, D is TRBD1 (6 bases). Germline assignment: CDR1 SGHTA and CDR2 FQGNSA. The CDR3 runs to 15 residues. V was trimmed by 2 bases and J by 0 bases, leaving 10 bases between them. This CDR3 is CASSLMRGYQETQYF. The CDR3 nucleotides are TGTGCCAGCAGCTTAATGAGGGGGTACCAAGAGACCCAGTACTTC.

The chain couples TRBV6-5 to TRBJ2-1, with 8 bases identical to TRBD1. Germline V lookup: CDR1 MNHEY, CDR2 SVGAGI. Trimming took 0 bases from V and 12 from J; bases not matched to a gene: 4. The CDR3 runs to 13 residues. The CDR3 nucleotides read TGTGCCAGCAGTTACTCTGGACAGGGAGGGCAGTTCTTC. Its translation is CASSYSGQGGQFF.

CDR3 region: CSVERATGTQYF. The DNA of the CDR3 is TGCAGCGTTGAACGGGCTACAGGGACCCAGTACTTC. This rearrangement joins TRBV29-1 to TRBJ2-5; tentative D call: TRBD1 (5 bases). CDR3 size: 12 residues. Trimming left V 2 bases short and J 7 bases short, with 11 bases between. The V gene's germline CDR1 is SQVTM and CDR2 ANQGSEA.

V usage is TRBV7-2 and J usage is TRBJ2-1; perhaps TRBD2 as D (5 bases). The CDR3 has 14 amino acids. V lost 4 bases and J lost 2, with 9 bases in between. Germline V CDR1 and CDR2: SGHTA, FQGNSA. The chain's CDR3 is CASSSGLPYNEQFF. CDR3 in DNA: TGTGCCAGCAGCTCCGGACTCCCCTACAATGAGCAGTTCTTC.

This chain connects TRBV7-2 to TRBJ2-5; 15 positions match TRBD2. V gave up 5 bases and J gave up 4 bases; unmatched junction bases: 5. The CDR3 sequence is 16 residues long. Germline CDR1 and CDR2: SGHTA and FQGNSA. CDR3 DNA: TGTGCCAGCAGCCCCCGGACTAGCGGGGGGGGAGAGACCCAGTACTTC. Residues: CASSPRTSGGGETQYF. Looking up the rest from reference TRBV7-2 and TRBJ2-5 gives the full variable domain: GAGVSQSPSNKVTEKGKDVELRCDPISGHTALYWYRQSLGQGLEFLIYFQGNSAPDKSGLPSDRFSAERTGGSVSTLTIQRTQQEDSAVYLCASSPRTSGGGETQYFGPGTRLLVL.